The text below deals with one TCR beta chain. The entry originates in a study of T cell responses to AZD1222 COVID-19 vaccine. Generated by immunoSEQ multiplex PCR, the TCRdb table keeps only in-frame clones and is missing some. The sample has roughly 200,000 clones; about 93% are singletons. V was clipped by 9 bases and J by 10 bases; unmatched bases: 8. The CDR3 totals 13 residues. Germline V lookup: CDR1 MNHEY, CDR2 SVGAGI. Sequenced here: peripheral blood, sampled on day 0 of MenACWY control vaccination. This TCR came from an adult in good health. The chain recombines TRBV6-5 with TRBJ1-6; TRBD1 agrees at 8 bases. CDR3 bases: TGTGCCAGTCGGACAGGGACGGGGTCACCCCTCCACTTT. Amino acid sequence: CASRTGTGSPLHF.